The subject of this entry is one T cell receptor (beta chain). Generated by immunoSEQ multiplex PCR, the TCRdb table keeps only in-frame clones and is missing some. Of 140,000 to 150,000 clones listed, roughly 85% are singletons. The CDR3 is made up of 16 amino acids. Trimming left V 2 bases short and J 6 bases short, with 14 bases between. The germline CDR1 and CDR2 sequences are SGHVS and FNYEAQ. These data originate in a study of blood T cell repertoires in COVID-19. This sequence originates from a man aged 50-60 years who had recovered from COVID-19. The specimen sequenced was PBMCs or T cells enriched from blood (not recorded which). The J gene is TRBJ1-6, the V gene TRBV7-6; D is perhaps TRBD1 (5 bases). This CDR3 is CASSLYGGSSNSPLHF. As DNA, the CDR3 is TGTGCCAGCAGCTTATATGGGGGGTCTTCTAATTCACCCCTCCACTTT.